This T cell receptor beta chain was sequenced in a study of blood T cell repertoires in COVID-19. Study-level background: COVID-19 samples, acute and convalescent, were from the United States, Italy and Spain.

Profiling relied on immunoSEQ multiplex PCR, and the TCRdb table lists in-frame clones only, not all of them. The sample yields approximately 390,000 clones, 85% to 90% seen once. This TCR derives from a woman aged 45-65 years who had recovered from COVID-19. The specimen was PBMCs or T cells enriched from blood (not recorded which).

This CDR3 reads CASSLETQGGGSPLHF. Written as DNA, the CDR3 is TGTGCCAGCAGCTTAGAAACACAGGGGGGCGGATCACCCCTCCACTTT. The genes are TRBV7-6 and TRBJ1-6; 8 positions agree with TRBD1. Germline-derived CDR1 and CDR2 are SGHVS and FNYEAQ. Trimming removed 1 base from V and 10 bases from J; junction bases left unmatched: 9. The length of the CDR3 is 16 residues.